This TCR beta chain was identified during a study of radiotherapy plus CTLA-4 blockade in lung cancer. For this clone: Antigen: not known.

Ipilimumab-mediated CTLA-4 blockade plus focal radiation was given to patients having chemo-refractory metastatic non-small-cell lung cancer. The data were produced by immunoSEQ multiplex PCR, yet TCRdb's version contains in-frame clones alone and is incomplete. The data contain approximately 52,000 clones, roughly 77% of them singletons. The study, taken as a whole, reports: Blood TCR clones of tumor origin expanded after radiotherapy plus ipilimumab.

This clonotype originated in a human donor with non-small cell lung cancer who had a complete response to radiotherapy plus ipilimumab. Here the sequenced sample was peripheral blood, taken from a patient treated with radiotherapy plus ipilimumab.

The CDR3 bases are TGTGCCAGCAGCCAAACTAGCGGGAGGCCAGATACGCAGTATTTT. The encoded protein is CASSQTSGRPDTQYF. This rearrangement joins TRBV7-2 to TRBJ2-3, with 12 nucleotides matching TRBD2. Losses at the gene ends were 5 bases for V and 4 bases for J; bases not matched to a gene: 4. The V gene's germline CDR1 is SGHTA and CDR2 FQGNSA. The CDR3 is made up of 15 amino acids.